The source of this T cell receptor (beta chain) is a study of cytomegalovirus exposure and HLA in healthy donors. Study background: An earlier analysis identified more than 95 million unique TCR beta sequences in about 190 million T cells. Study-level points and caveats: Associated with cytomegalovirus, according to the listing, were around 170 TCR beta chains.

The J segment lost 4 bases and the V segment lost 4 bases, leaving 1 base of the junction unmatched. The CDR3 contains 13 residues. Per germline, CDR1 SGHAT and CDR2 FQNNGV. The PCR contained 60 Vbeta and 13 Jbeta primers. The method was immunoSEQ multiplex PCR; TCRdb's version includes in-frame clones alone and lacks a portion of them. The sample spans 130,000 or so clones; the ten largest clones claim approximately 1.9%. At collection, donors were nominally healthy, but unrecorded immune exposures were probable. A word on this clone: What it binds is not known.

The chain is built from TRBV11-2 and TRBJ2-5; 9 bases are shared with TRBD1. The source of this sequence is an older woman in good health and CMV-seronegative. The specimen was PBMCs. This chain's CDR3 is CASSSQGAETQYF. In DNA, the CDR3 is TGTGCCAGCAGCTCACAGGGGGCAGAGACCCAGTACTTC.